The 11 T cell receptor beta chains below come from one sample, sequenced in a study of Graves' ophthalmopathy and Graves' hyperthyroidism. TCR beta CDR3 amplification used RNA transcripts. The workflow started with a first-round RT-PCR run with HTBI primers and then moved on to a second-round multiplex PCR. TCRdb passed the multiplex PCR reads through MiXCR, listing each CDR3 protein once. The sample includes 400,000 to 450,000 distinct CDR3 sequences, 20% to 25% of them seen just once. Sequenced material: peripheral blood. The receptor set was obtained from a young woman with stable Graves' hyperthyroidism.

This clonotype occurred many times. The CDR3 coding sequence is TGTGCCAGCAGTCGAGGGGAGGAGCAGTACTTC. Protein: CASSRGEEQYF. The chain combines TRBV6-5 with TRBJ2-7; D tentatively reads TRBD1 or TRBD2 (5 bases each). There are 11 residues in the CDR3. Germline loops: CDR1 MNHEY, CDR2 SVGAGI. V was pared by 5 bases and J by 7 bases, with 9 bases between.

This clonotype occurred a few times. This chain joins TRBV27 and TRBJ2-7, with D maybe TRBD1 (6 bases). Trimming took off 6 bases at V and 3 bases at J, with 15 bases between the two ends. This CDR3 has 14 residues. Germline CDR1 MNHEY, CDR2 SMNVEV (reference sequence). As DNA, the CDR3 is TGTGCCAGCAGCTCCCTGACAGGTCTCTACGAGCAGTACTTC. Encoded protein: CASSSLTGLYEQYF.

This clonotype was picked up many times. The J gene is TRBJ1-2, the V gene TRBV6-1; 8 bases map to TRBD1. The CDR3 sequence is 14 residues long. Trimming removed 6 bases from V and 8 bases from J; junction bases left unmatched: 11. Germline CDR1 MNHNS, CDR2 SASEGT. CDR3 region: CASRTGERLGGYTF. The CDR3 DNA reads TGTGCCAGCAGGACAGGGGAGAGACTTGGGGGCTACACCTTC.

This clonotype was counted at least ten times. This chain uses TRBV6-1 with TRBJ2-5; the match to TRBD1 covers 8 bases. The CDR3 loop spans 12 amino acids. Germline CDR1 and CDR2: MNHNS and SASEGT. V dropped 4 bases and J dropped 7; count of bases not matched to a gene: 2. The CDR3 DNA follows: TGTGCCAGCAGTGTAGACAGGGGGACCCAGTACTTC. Its translation is CASSVDRGTQYF.

CDR3 nucleotide sequence: TGTGCTAGTGGTTTGTCTACGGGGGTGTCAGGCGAGCAGTACTTC. Its protein is CASGLSTGVSGEQYF. The chain recombines TRBV12-5 with TRBJ2-7; perhaps TRBD2 as D (6 bases). The CDR3 runs 15 residues. Germline lookup yields CDR1 LGHNT and CDR2 FRNRAP. V was clipped by 2 bases and J by 6 bases, with 17 bases between them.

This clonotype was observed a few times. The chain couples TRBV20-1 to TRBJ2-4, with 8 bases matching TRBD2. Per germline, CDR1 DFQATT and CDR2 SNEGSKA (reference sequence). Trimming cost V 6 bases and J 7 bases; bases outside gene matches: 8. CDR3 length equals 13 residues. Written as DNA, the CDR3 is TGCAGTGCCACCGGGACTAGAGAGAACATTCAGTACTTC. It is translated as CSATGTRENIQYF.

This clonotype came up many times. The chain joins TRBV5-1 to TRBJ2-2; 8 bases match TRBD2. The CDR3 runs to 15 residues. V gave up 2 bases and J gave up 7 bases; unmatched junction bases: 7. Looked up from germline, CDR1 is SGHRS and CDR2 is YFSETQ. Here the CDR3 reads CASSFSGSIDGELFF. The CDR3 bases are TGCGCCAGCAGCTTCAGCGGGAGTATAGACGGGGAGCTGTTTTTT.

The chain links TRBV12-5 to TRBJ2-2; D not resolved. Between the trimmed V and J ends, which lost 0 bases and 5 bases, there was a span of 4 bases. The CDR3 has 13 residues. Germline V CDR1 and CDR2: LGHNT, FRNRAP. As DNA, the CDR3 is TGTGCTAGTGGTTTGGTACAAACCGGGGAGCTGTTTTTT. Protein: CASGLVQTGELFF. The full variable domain, its missing parts supplied by reference TRBV12-5 and TRBJ2-2, is DARVTQTPRHKVTEMGQEVTMRCQPILGHNTVFWYRQTMMQGLELLAYFRNRAPLDDSGMPKDRFSAEMPDATLATLKIQPSEPRDSAVYFCASGLVQTGELFFGEGSRLTVL.

This clonotype was seen at least ten times. The rearrangement links TRBV28 to TRBJ1-6; TRBD1 aligns across 10 bases. Per the germline V gene, CDR1 is MDHEN and CDR2 is SYDVKM. J was trimmed by 5 bases and V by 4 bases; bases with no gene match: 2. This CDR3 region has 15 residues. The CDR3 DNA is TGTGCCAGCAGTTCCGGGACAGGGGATAATTCACCCCTCCACTTT. This encodes CASSSGTGDNSPLHF.

Only a few counts were recorded for this clonotype. V usage is TRBV5-6 and J usage is TRBJ1-1; a possible D gene is TRBD1 (5 bases). Germline V gene sequence: CDR1 SGHDT, CDR2 YYEEEE. V was pared by 0 bases and J by 1 base, with 10 bases between. The CDR3 is 15 amino acids. CDR3 nucleotides: TGTGCCAGCAGCTTGGTCGGGACCGCGAACACTGAAGCTTTCTTT. Protein product: CASSLVGTANTEAFF.

This clonotype was counted many times. The chain uses TRBV10-3 and TRBJ1-3; no firm D call. CDR3 size: 16 residues. V lost 0 bases and J 0 bases, leaving 9 bases between the germline ends. Germline CDR1 is ENHRY and CDR2 is SYGVKD. The CDR3 nucleotides are TGTGCCATCAGTGAGTCGGGAGAAAGCTCTGGAAACACCATATATTTT. Protein: CAISESGESSGNTIYF.